One and the same sample provided the 27 T cell receptor beta chains below, sequenced in a study of low-dose radiotherapy and immunotherapy resistance in tumors. The sample's time point: before trial treatment. Primers used for first-strand cDNA, a TRAV- and TRBV-specific set, covered both alpha and beta chains. It was with a constant-region primer and a V-primer adapter that TCRs were amplified over approximately 20 PCR cycles. MiXCR was run by TCRdb on the reads, yielding one entry per CDR3 protein. Here the sample spans 55,000 to 70,000 distinct CDR3 sequences, roughly 24% being singletons. The material was PBMCs, obtained before treatment. The receptor set was obtained from a male donor with prostate cancer.

The chain joins TRBV20-1 to TRBJ1-1; TRBD1 agrees at 9 bases. Germline-derived CDR1 and CDR2 are DFQATT and SNEGSKA (reference sequence). CDR3 length: 15 amino acids. V lost 4 bases to trimming and J lost 1 base; unmatched junction nucleotides: 7. For the CDR3, the DNA is TGCAGTGCTACCAGCCCGGGACAGGGGAACACTGAAGCTTTCTTT. Protein product: CSATSPGQGNTEAFF.

This clonotype has ten or more counts. CDR3 amino acids: CASSSPGYNEQFF. The CDR3 nucleotides read TGCGCCAGCAGCTCCCCTGGGTACAATGAGCAGTTCTTC. V and J are TRBV5-1 and TRBJ2-1; D uncertain. CDR1 is SGHRS, CDR2 YFSETQ, per germline. Trimming shortened V by 3 bases and J by 4 bases, and 8 bases separated the two germline ends. The CDR3 is 13 residues long.

A remark on this clonotype: This may be a read error: a much more frequent sequence differs by one nucleotide. This sequence joins TRBV10-3 and TRBJ1-1; no reliable D call. The CDR3 sequence is 12 residues long. Germline values: CDR1 ENHRY, CDR2 SYGVKD. The CDR3 DNA reads TGTGCCATCAGTGAGCTGGGAGCTGAAGCTCTCTTT. Amino acids: CAISELGAEALF.

The rearrangement links TRBV6-1 to TRBJ2-4; a possible D gene is TRBD1 (6 bases). V dropped 2 bases and J dropped 0 bases, with 11 bases sitting between them. CDR1 is MNHNS and CDR2 is SASEGT in the germline V gene. The CDR3 runs 16 residues. The CDR3 loop is CASSEWARGAKNIQYF. CDR3 DNA: TGTGCCAGCAGTGAATGGGCCAGGGGAGCCAAAAACATTCAGTACTTC.

V and J are TRBV19 and TRBJ1-5, with 7 bases matching TRBD1. Germline CDR1 is LNHDA and CDR2 is SQIVND (reference sequence). This CDR3 has 13 amino acids. J lost 9 bases, V lost 9 bases, and 11 bases had no gene match. DNA for the CDR3: TGTGCCAGCGCTGAGGACAGGTTGAGGCCCCAGCATTTT. This gives the protein CASAEDRLRPQHF.

In this sample, this clonotype turned up many times. The chain recombines TRBV10-1 with TRBJ1-2, with D possibly matching TRBD1 (6 bases). This CDR3 has 14 amino acids. Germline V gene lookup returns CDR1 WNHNN and CDR2 SYGVQD (reference sequence). V shed 7 bases and J shed 3 bases, with 15 bases lying between them. The CDR3 protein is CASTKQGSHYGYTF. In nucleotides, the CDR3 is TGCGCCAGCACTAAACAGGGTTCGCACTATGGCTACACCTTC.

The rearrangement links TRBV7-2 to TRBJ1-2; no clear D gene. V was shortened by 3 bases and J by 4 bases, with 12 bases between the two germline ends. The CDR3 sequence is 14 residues long. CDR1 and CDR2 (germline): SGHTA, FQGNSA. CDR3 nucleotides: TGTGCCAGCAGCTTGGGGAAGAGTCCCTATGGCTACACCTTC. Residues: CASSLGKSPYGYTF.

The rearrangement uses TRBV5-1 and TRBJ2-1; 9 bases line up with TRBD2. The CDR3 extends over 15 amino acids. Germline V lookup: CDR1 SGHRS, CDR2 YFSETQ. V gave up 3 bases and J gave up 2 bases; unmatched junction bases: 3. The CDR3 DNA reads TGCGCCAGCAGCTCATGGACTAGCGCCTACAATGAGCAGTTCTTC. It specifies CASSSWTSAYNEQFF.

This clonotype was seen many times. The chain is built from TRBV6-4 and TRBJ2-1; maybe TRBD2 (7 bases). CDR1 and CDR2 (germline): MRHNA, SNTAGT. V was pared by 0 bases and J by 8 bases, with 14 bases between. The CDR3 consists of 15 residues. The CDR3 loop is CASSDSGAGDYEQFF. The DNA of the CDR3 is TGTGCCAGCAGTGACTCGGGGGCGGGGGACTATGAGCAGTTCTTC.

The chain joins TRBV5-5 to TRBJ2-1; D remains unclear. This CDR3 has 14 residues. Trimming left V 3 bases short and J 2 bases short, with 9 bases between. Germline CDR1 SGHKS, CDR2 YYEKEE (reference sequence). CDR3 amino acids: CASSWREPYNEQFF. In nucleotides, the CDR3 is TGTGCCAGCAGCTGGAGAGAACCCTACAATGAGCAGTTCTTC.

This clonotype has at least ten counts. The chain recombines TRBV13 with TRBJ2-1; no clear D gene. Germline CDR1 and CDR2: PRHDT and FYEKMQ (reference sequence). V lost 6 bases to trimming and J lost 9 bases, with 9 bases between them. CDR3 length: 11 residues. CDR3 in amino acids: CASSEGGEQFF. The DNA of the CDR3 is TGTGCCAGCAGTGAAGGTGGTGAGCAGTTCTTC.

This clonotype was seen more than once but under ten times. The chain links TRBV20-1 to TRBJ1-1; D gene unclear. Germline CDR1 DFQATT, CDR2 SNEGSKA (reference sequence). V was pared by 6 bases and J by 0 bases, with 14 bases between. The CDR3 sequence is 14 residues long. The CDR3 is CSARPIDLNTEAFF. CDR3 sequence (DNA): TGCAGTGCCCGCCCGATAGACTTGAACACTGAAGCTTTCTTT.

The sample holds many counts of this clonotype. V gene TRBV18 combines with J gene TRBJ1-5, with D uncertain. Germline V gene lookup returns CDR1 KGHSH and CDR2 LQKENI. With 5 bases removed from V and 0 bases from J, the gap between germline ends came to 5 bases. This CDR3 spans 13 amino acids. As DNA, the CDR3 is TGTGCCAGCTCAGGGGATAGCAATCAGCCCCAGCATTTT. This codes for CASSGDSNQPQHF. The full variable domain, completed using reference TRBV18 and TRBJ1-5, is NAGVMQNPRHLVRRRGQEARLRCSPMKGHSHVYWYRQLPEEGLKFMVYLQKENIIDESGMPKERFSAEFPKEGPSILRIQQVVRGDSAAYFCASSGDSNQPQHFGDGTRLSIL.

This clonotype has ten or more counts. The chain uses TRBV5-1 and TRBJ2-7; possibly TRBD1 or TRBD2 for D (5 bases each). CDR3 size: 15 residues. Germline lookup yields CDR1 SGHRS and CDR2 YFSETQ. V was trimmed by 2 bases and J by 5 bases, leaving 17 bases between them. CDR3 residues: CASSFGGGRDHEQYF. CDR3 nucleotides: TGCGCCAGCAGCTTTGGGGGTGGCAGGGACCACGAGCAGTACTTC.

This clonotype was recorded many times. The chain uses TRBV12-3 or TRBV12-4 and TRBJ2-7; 7 positions agree with TRBD2. Trimming cost V 1 base and J 2 bases; bases outside gene matches: 2. CDR3 length equals 14 residues. In DNA, the CDR3 is TGTGCCAGCAGTTTAGTCGGACTAGCCTACGAGCAGTACTTC. Translating gives CASSLVGLAYEQYF.

The chain carries TRBV29-1 and TRBJ2-4; D remains unclear. Deletions cut 5 bases from V and 0 bases from J, with 11 bases between. This CDR3 has 14 residues. From germline, CDR1 is SQVTM and CDR2 ANQGSEA. In nucleotides, the CDR3 is TGCAGCGTTCGTTTCAACCTAGCCAAAAACATTCAGTACTTC. Translating gives CSVRFNLAKNIQYF. Drawing the rest from reference TRBV29-1 and TRBJ2-4, the complete variable domain is SAVISQKPSRDICQRGTSLTIQCQVDSQVTMMFWYRQQPGQSLTLIATANQGSEATYESGFVIDKFPISRPNLTFSTLTVSNMSPEDSSIYLCSVRFNLAKNIQYFGAGTRLSVL.

Concerning this clonotype itself: With only one base between it and a far larger clone, this is likely a read error. The CDR3 DNA reads TGCGCCAGCAGCTTGGCCCAGCCAGGGGAGGGGGCCGAATTATACAATGAGCAGTACTTC. This sequence encodes CASSLAQPGEGAELYNEQYF. This chain connects TRBV5-1 to TRBJ2-7, with D perhaps being TRBD1 or TRBD2 (7 bases each). The CDR3 spans 20 residues. The V end was cut by 0 bases, the J end by 7 bases, with 32 bases between. The V gene's germline CDR1 is SGHRS and CDR2 YFSETQ.

The chain is built from TRBV5-4 and TRBJ2-7, with a tentative D call TRBD1 (6 bases). Trimming pared 4 bases from V and 1 base from J, leaving 12 bases between. The germline V gene encodes CDR1 SGHNT and CDR2 YYREEE (reference sequence). There are 14 residues in the CDR3. The CDR3 protein is CASSTDRFSYEQYF. CDR3 DNA: TGTGCCAGCAGCACGGACAGATTTTCCTACGAGCAGTACTTC.

This chain links TRBV5-6 with TRBJ2-2; perhaps TRBD1 as D (5 bases). CDR1 is SGHDT, CDR2 YYEEEE, per germline. The CDR3 contains 15 residues. The V end lost 4 bases, the J end lost 0 bases, and 10 bases lay between the germline ends. For the CDR3, the DNA is TGTGCCAGCAGCCCCCAGGGAACGAACACCGGGGAGCTGTTTTTT. Residues: CASSPQGTNTGELFF.

This chain links TRBV3-1 with TRBJ2-5; D possibly corresponds to TRBD1 (6 bases). This CDR3 comprises 13 residues. The V and J ends lost 1 base and 5 bases respectively, with 8 bases between them. Germline CDR1 LGHDT, CDR2 YNNKEL (reference sequence). This chain's CDR3 is CASSQGQAETQYF. The CDR3 DNA reads as TGTGCCAGCAGCCAAGGACAGGCCGAGACCCAGTACTTC.

This chain joins TRBV7-2 and TRBJ2-1; 10 nucleotides match TRBD2. Germline trimming cut 1 base from V and 7 bases from J; bases unmatched to any gene: 1. The CDR3 consists of 14 residues. Germline-derived CDR1 and CDR2 are SGHTA and FQGNSA. The CDR3 bases are TGTGCCAGCAGCTTAGGGACTAGCGGTAATGAGCAGTTCTTC. It codes for CASSLGTSGNEQFF.

This clonotype was recorded at least ten times. The J gene is TRBJ2-7, the V gene TRBV5-3; a weak D match, TRBD1 (5 bases). TRBV5-3 is an open reading frame whose function is uncertain. This CDR3 region has 14 residues. V lost 8 bases and J lost 2, with 17 bases in between. CDR3 sequence: CASSLRQRTYEQYF. The CDR3 region has the DNA TGTGCCAGCAGCCTGAGACAGAGGACCTACGAGCAGTACTTC.

There are many counts of this clonotype. CDR3 coding DNA: TGCGCCAGCAGTGGCCTCAGGGAGAACACCGGGGAGCTGTTTTTT. Translated, it gives CASSGLRENTGELFF. The V and J genes are TRBV10-1 and TRBJ2-2; possibly TRBD1 for D (5 bases). Germline CDR1 reads WNHNN; CDR2 reads SYGVQD (reference sequence). The CDR3 runs to 15 residues. The germline V and J ends were trimmed by 4 bases and 1 base, with 10 bases remaining between them.

This clonotype occurred many times. The V call is TRBV7-9, the J call TRBJ1-2; TRBD1 aligns across 10 bases. This CDR3 comprises 13 residues. The trim removed 3 bases at V and 6 bases at J, leaving 1 base unmatched. Germline CDR1 reads SEHNR; CDR2 reads FQNEAQ (reference sequence). The CDR3 spells CASSFGTGDGYTF. The CDR3 region has the DNA TGTGCCAGCAGCTTTGGGACAGGGGATGGCTACACCTTC.

Comments on this clonotype: A read error may explain this, as a much larger clone is one base away. The V call is TRBV7-9, the J call TRBJ1-5; no clear D. The length of the CDR3 is 14 residues. Germline CDR1 reads SEHNR; CDR2 reads FQNEAQ (reference sequence). This CDR3 reads CASRIESVSQPQLF. DNA of the CDR3: TGTGCCAGCAGGATAGAATCGGTATCCCAGCCCCAGCTTTTT.

This clonotype was counted ten times or more. The J gene is TRBJ1-5, the V gene TRBV7-2; no clear D. There are 15 residues in the CDR3. Per the germline V gene, CDR1 is SGHTA and CDR2 is FQGNSA. The ends were cut back, 5 bases at V and 0 bases at J, with 11 bases in the middle. CDR3: CASSPGWGSNQPQHF. The CDR3 nucleotides read TGTGCCAGCAGCCCAGGATGGGGTAGCAATCAGCCCCAGCATTTT.

A remark on this clonotype: This is likely an artifact of a read error, given a far larger clone one base away. The CDR3 sequence is CAISENRGINEQYF. In DNA, the CDR3 is TGTGCCATCAGTGAAAACAGGGGGATCAATGAGCAGTACTTC. The chain is built from TRBV10-3 and TRBJ2-5; 8 nucleotides agree with TRBD1. V shed 3 bases and J 11 bases; nucleotides not matched to a gene: 11. From germline, CDR1 is ENHRY and CDR2 SYGVKD. CDR3 length: 14 residues.